Listed below are T cell receptor beta chains from one sample, sequenced in a study of early T cells in non-severe SARS-CoV-2 infection. TCRdb re-derived calls from the 5' RACE reads in MiXCR, one entry per CDR3 protein. The sample shows roughly 56,000 distinct CDR3 sequences, less than 9.5% of them seen only once. The sequenced material came from whole blood. The receptors originated from an adult who was a healthcare worker with PCR-confirmed SARS-CoV-2 infection or an uninfected control (not recorded which). Both conserved end residues are part of each CDR3. D genes are given only for firm matches. Not every row has a clone size; where given, it reads once, few, many or a size class.

V gene,J gene,clone size,D gene,CDR3 DNA,CDR3 protein
TRBV3-1,TRBJ2-3,many,TRBD2,TGTGCCAGCAGCCTCCTGACTAGCGGGGAGGCGAATACGCAGTATTTT,CASSLLTSGEANTQYF
TRBV11-2,TRBJ2-7,many,TRBD1,TGTGCCAGCAGCTCCCAACAGGGGGCCACCGAGCAGTACTTC,CASSSQQGATEQYF
TRBV6-6,TRBJ1-6,-,-,TGTGCCAGCAGCTGGGAGGCCCCGTCCCCCACCCTCCACTTT,CASSWEAPSPTLHF
TRBV7-6,TRBJ1-4,-,TRBD1,TGTGCCAGCAGCTTAAAATTCGGGACAGATGAAAAACTGTTTTTT,CASSLKFGTDEKLFF
TRBV7-9,TRBJ1-1,-,TRBD1,TGTGCCAGCAGCCCCAGGACAGGGGTGAACACTGAAGCTTTCTTT,CASSPRTGVNTEAFF
TRBV6-6,TRBJ2-7,many,-,TGTGCCAGCAGTTACACGCCGCAGGGGGGCAAGCAGTACTTC,CASSYTPQGGKQYF
TRBV11-3,TRBJ2-3,few,TRBD1,TGTGCCCTGGACAGGGAGATGCCAGATACGCAGTATTTT,CALDREMPDTQYF
TRBV3-1,TRBJ2-3,-,-,TGTGCCAGCAGCCAAGACGAGGGTTTCAATACGCAGTATTTT,CASSQDEGFNTQYF
TRBV5-6,TRBJ1-5,many,-,TGTGCCAGCAGCTTGTTAGCTTATAGCAATCAGCCCCAGCATTTT,CASSLLAYSNQPQHF
TRBV3-1,TRBJ2-7,few,-,TGTGCCAGCAGCCAGGGCGGGACGGGGACCTACGAGCAGTACTTC,CASSQGGTGTYEQYF
TRBV2,TRBJ1-2,few,-,TGTGCCAGCAGTGAAGATGTTGCCGTGGAGGGCTACACCTTC,CASSEDVAVEGYTF
TRBV18,TRBJ1-3,few,TRBD1,TGTGCCAGCTCACCAAGGGACAGGGCGAATCGAAACACCATATATTTT,CASSPRDRANRNTIYF
TRBV11-2,TRBJ2-1,many,TRBD1,TGTGCCAGCAGCTTCACAGGGGACCCCAGGAATGAGCAGTTCTTC,CASSFTGDPRNEQFF
TRBV28,TRBJ2-7,few,TRBD1,TGTGCCAGCATGTCCGGGACAGCCCCCTACGAGCAGTACTTC,CASMSGTAPYEQYF
TRBV5-6,TRBJ1-3,-,-,TGTGCCAGCAGCTTGGGGAGAGACACCATATATTTT,CASSLGRDTIYF
TRBV2,TRBJ2-7,-,-,TGTGCCAGCAGTGAAGCATCCGGGAAAGAACCCTACGAGCAGTACTTC,CASSEASGKEPYEQYF
TRBV7-2,TRBJ2-5,-,-,TGTGCCAGCAGCTTGAAAGAGACCCAGTACTTC,CASSLKETQYF
TRBV5-5,TRBJ2-1,-,-,TGTGCCAGCAGCTCGGGGGTGTCGGGCAATGAGCAGTTCTTC,CASSSGVSGNEQFF
TRBV7-9,TRBJ2-7,many,TRBD1,TGTGCCAGCAGCCGCTCGGACAGGGTTTACGAGCAGTACTTC,CASSRSDRVYEQYF
TRBV7-6,TRBJ2-1,-,TRBD2,TGTGCCAGCAGCTCCGGGACTAGCGGGGGGGAGTTGGGTGAGCAGTTCTTC,CASSSGTSGGELGEQFF
TRBV6-1,TRBJ1-2,many,-,TGTGCCAGCAGTAAAAGGGACGCCGACTATGGCTACACCTTC,CASSKRDADYGYTF
TRBV12-3/TRBV12-4,TRBJ2-3,many,-,TGTGCCAGCAGTGCCCAGGCGGGTATTGCAGATACGCAGTATTTT,CASSAQAGIADTQYF
TRBV19,TRBJ1-6,-,TRBD1,TGTGCCAGTAGTCTTCGACAGGGTCTCTCACCCCTCCACTTT,CASSLRQGLSPLHF
TRBV7-3,TRBJ2-3,-,TRBD2,TGTGCCAGCAGCTTGGGGGGGACGCAGTATTTT,CASSLGGTQYF
TRBV29-1,TRBJ2-4,few,-,TGCAGCGTTCCCGGACGGAAAAACATTCAGTACTTC,CSVPGRKNIQYF
TRBV10-1,TRBJ2-7,many,TRBD2,TGCGCCAGAAAAGCGGGAGTGTCGTACGAGCAGTACTTC,CARKAGVSYEQYF
TRBV20-1,TRBJ1-2,few,-,TGCAGTGCTAGAATCGATTCGGGGGCGGAGGGCTACACCTTC,CSARIDSGAEGYTF
TRBV28,TRBJ2-7,few,TRBD1,TGTGCCAGTAGCGCCGGGGGGACAGGGTTGATCTACGAGCAGTACTTC,CASSAGGTGLIYEQYF
TRBV19,TRBJ2-6,-,TRBD1,TGTGCCAGTAGTGACTGGACAGGTGGGGCCAACGTCCTGACTTTC,CASSDWTGGANVLTF
TRBV11-3,TRBJ2-5,-,-,TGTGCCAGCAGCTCCGTCACAGGGTTGGGGACGGCGCCGACCCAGTACTTC,CASSSVTGLGTAPTQYF
TRBV28,TRBJ2-1,few,TRBD2,TGTGCCAGCAGTTTAGCGGGAGGGATTGTAAATGAGCAGTTCTTC,CASSLAGGIVNEQFF
TRBV6-1,TRBJ2-7,few,TRBD2,TGTGCCAGCAGTGCTTCTGGACTAGCGGGAGATTTTTACGAGCAGTACTTC,CASSASGLAGDFYEQYF
TRBV28,TRBJ1-3,few,TRBD1,TGTGCCAGCAGACGGAGACAGGGAACTGGAAACACCATATATTTT,CASRRRQGTGNTIYF
TRBV12-3/TRBV12-4,TRBJ2-7,-,-,TGTGCCAGCGGCCCCGGGACCGCCTCCTACGAGCAGTACTTC,CASGPGTASYEQYF
TRBV5-4,TRBJ2-3,-,TRBD2,TGTGCCAGCAGCTTGGGGGGACTAGTCCCAGATACGCAGTATTTT,CASSLGGLVPDTQYF
TRBV20-1,TRBJ2-7,many,TRBD1,TGCAGTGCTAACCGGGACAGGGAGGACGAGCAGTACTTC,CSANRDREDEQYF
TRBV27,TRBJ1-5,few,-,TGTGCCAGCAGTTTAGGACACAATCAGCCCCAGCATTTT,CASSLGHNQPQHF
TRBV19,TRBJ2-1,-,TRBD1,TGTGCCAGTAGTTTCCGGGACAGGAATGAGCAGTTCTTC,CASSFRDRNEQFF
TRBV2,TRBJ2-1,few,TRBD1,TGTGCCAGCAGACACAGGGGCTCCTACAATGAGCAGTTCTTC,CASRHRGSYNEQFF
TRBV6-5,TRBJ2-2,-,-,TGTGCCAGCAGTTACATGGGGGGTAACACCGGGGAGCTGTTTTTT,CASSYMGGNTGELFF
TRBV6-4,TRBJ2-5,-,TRBD2,TGTGCCAGCAGTGACTCGCTAGCGGCTAACCAAGAGACCCAGTACTTC,CASSDSLAANQETQYF
TRBV6-1,TRBJ2-3,few,-,TGTGCCAGCAGTGAAGTAGGAGATACGCAGTATTTT,CASSEVGDTQYF
TRBV19,TRBJ1-2,few,TRBD1,TGTGCCAGTACCACGGACAGGTGGGATGGCTACACCTTC,CASTTDRWDGYTF
TRBV6-2/TRBV6-3,TRBJ2-1,-,-,TGTGCCAGCAGTTATATACGACAAACCTACAATGAGCAGTTCTTC,CASSYIRQTYNEQFF
TRBV13,TRBJ2-7,few,TRBD2,TGTGCCAGCAGCCCCGGGCCCGGGACTAGCGGGATCTACGAGCAGTACTTC,CASSPGPGTSGIYEQYF
TRBV5-1,TRBJ2-2,-,-,TGCGCCAGCAGCCAACGGACAGAAGGGACCGGGGAGCTGTTTTTT,CASSQRTEGTGELFF
TRBV7-9,TRBJ2-7,-,-,TGTGCCAGCAGCTTAGGGGGGACCTACTCCTACGAGCAGTACTTC,CASSLGGTYSYEQYF
TRBV10-3,TRBJ1-1,-,-,TGTGCCATCAGTGGATCAGGGAACACTGAAGCTTTCTTT,CAISGSGNTEAFF
TRBV20-1,TRBJ2-1,-,-,TGCAGTGCTAGAGATATTAAGAGCTCCTACAATGAGCAGTTCTTC,CSARDIKSSYNEQFF
TRBV12-3/TRBV12-4,TRBJ2-7,-,-,TGTGCCAGCACCAACATTCCCTGGGTAGAGCAGTACTTC,CASTNIPWVEQYF
TRBV6-2/TRBV6-3,TRBJ1-2,-,-,TGTGCCAGCAGTTACGACAGACTCTATGGCTACACCTTC,CASSYDRLYGYTF
TRBV20-1,TRBJ2-1,once,TRBD2,TGCAGTGCTAGAGTCCCACTAGCGGGAGGTGGAAATGAGCAGTTCTTC,CSARVPLAGGGNEQFF
TRBV3-1,TRBJ2-3,-,-,TGTGCCAGCAGCCAGAATACAGTAGATACGCAGTATTTT,CASSQNTVDTQYF